Below, one TCR beta chain is given with its context. J lost 3 bases, V lost 6 bases, and 11 bases had no gene match. Germline CDR1 and CDR2: MNHEY and SMNVEV (reference sequence). The CDR3 sequence is 16 residues long. The data belong to a study of blood T cell repertoires in COVID-19. TCRdb keeps only in-frame clones here, not all; method: immunoSEQ multiplex PCR. The data show about 130,000 clones, about 90% seen once. The sequenced sample consisted of peripheral blood. The sequence came from a woman between 45 and 65 years old who had recovered from COVID-19. The chain carries TRBV27 and TRBJ1-5; 7 bases agree with TRBD1. The CDR3 is CASRLGTEEFNQPQHF. The DNA for the CDR3 is TGTGCCAGCAGACTGGGGACAGAGGAATTCAATCAGCCCCAGCATTTT.